This TCR beta chain was sequenced for a study of shared clonotypes between healthy human individuals. Comment on this clone: Its cognate antigen is unknown.

Selected positively for CCR7 and CD45RO-negative, naive CD8 cells excluded terminally differentiated effector memory CD45RA+ cells. Around 200 ng DNA, approximately 30,000 T cell genomes, went into each sorted-subset replicate PCR. Clones were read by immunoSEQ multiplex PCR, and TCRdb kept only the in-frame ones, dropping some. Of around 2,000,000 clones in the sample, roughly 95% are singletons; the top ten hold 0.9% to 1.3%. Overall study results and limits: Represented diversity, genetic and exposure-history alike, was limited by few donors.

This TCR was sampled from a man aged 18-30 years in good health. The sequenced sample consisted of naive CD8+ T cells sorted from blood.

The CDR3 bases are TGTGCCAGCAGAAGACAGGGTAGCGACGAGCAGTACTTC. Translated, it gives CASRRQGSDEQYF. The chain couples TRBV11-2 to TRBJ2-7; TRBD1 agrees at 7 bases. The CDR3 loop spans 13 amino acids. CDR1 and CDR2 (germline): SGHAT, FQNNGV. J lost 5 bases, V lost 6 bases, and 7 bases had no gene match.